A selection of T cell receptor beta chains follows, all from one sample in a study of cytomegalovirus exposure and HLA in healthy donors. Produced via immunoSEQ multiplex PCR; TCRdb's table is partial and in-frame only. The data show under 250,000 clones, 79% seen once. The sequenced sample consisted of PBMCs. These receptors originate from a woman in her thirties in good health and CMV-seropositive. Each CDR3 is given with its conserved first and last residue. The order of the fields is D gene, clone size, J gene, V gene, CDR3 DNA, CDR3 protein. D genes are given only for firm matches. Not all rows give a size; the values are once, few, many and, for expanded clones, a class.

d_call: TRBD2
clone_size: -
j_call: TRBJ2-7
v_call: TRBV4-3
cdr3_nt: TGCGCCAGCAGCCAGGGAACTAGCGGGAGGGCCTACGAGCAGTACTTC
cdr3_aa: CASSQGTSGRAYEQYF

d_call: -
clone_size: -
j_call: TRBJ1-3
v_call: TRBV7-6
cdr3_nt: TGTGCCAGCAGCCCCGCCCAGGGAAACACCATATATTTT
cdr3_aa: CASSPAQGNTIYF

d_call: -
clone_size: -
j_call: TRBJ1-2
v_call: TRBV29-1
cdr3_nt: TGCAGCGTTGGCCCACAGGGTTACTATGGCTACACCTTC
cdr3_aa: CSVGPQGYYGYTF

d_call: TRBD1
clone_size: -
j_call: TRBJ1-6
v_call: TRBV6-4
cdr3_nt: TGTGCCAGCAGCTCAGACAGGGATAATTCACCCCTCCACTTT
cdr3_aa: CASSSDRDNSPLHF

d_call: TRBD2
clone_size: -
j_call: TRBJ2-5
v_call: TRBV9
cdr3_nt: TGTGCCAGCAGCGTTCCGTTTGAGAGCGGGAGGGCCGAAAAGGAGACCCAGTACTTC
cdr3_aa: CASSVPFESGRAEKETQYF

d_call: -
clone_size: -
j_call: TRBJ2-2
v_call: TRBV5-1
cdr3_nt: TGCGCCAGCAACAACCGAGGCCGCTCGAACACCGGGGAGCTGTTTTTT
cdr3_aa: CASNNRGRSNTGELFF

d_call: TRBD1
clone_size: -
j_call: TRBJ2-7
v_call: TRBV6-6
cdr3_nt: TGTGCCAGCAGCCCACAGGGGCCCGAGCAGTACTTC
cdr3_aa: CASSPQGPEQYF

d_call: -
clone_size: -
j_call: TRBJ2-7
v_call: TRBV18
cdr3_nt: TGTGCCAGCTCACCGAGGCTTGCCCCGGAGTCCTACGAGCAGTACTTC
cdr3_aa: CASSPRLAPESYEQYF

d_call: -
clone_size: -
j_call: TRBJ2-7
v_call: TRBV19
cdr3_nt: TGTGCCAGTAGCTCGGGAGGGGGCTTTTACGAGCAGTACTTC
cdr3_aa: CASSSGGGFYEQYF

d_call: TRBD2
clone_size: -
j_call: TRBJ2-3
v_call: TRBV2
cdr3_nt: TGTGCCATCAGGACTAGCGGGGGGGATACGCAGTATTTT
cdr3_aa: CAIRTSGGDTQYF

d_call: TRBD1
clone_size: -
j_call: TRBJ2-7
v_call: TRBV5-1
cdr3_nt: TGCGCCAGCAGCTTCGAGACAGGGGGCTACGAGCAGTACTTC
cdr3_aa: CASSFETGGYEQYF

d_call: -
clone_size: -
j_call: TRBJ1-5
v_call: TRBV5-5
cdr3_nt: TGTGCCAGCAGCTTGGAAGTCAGGATTTTGCAGCCCCAGCATTTT
cdr3_aa: CASSLEVRILQPQHF

d_call: TRBD1
clone_size: -
j_call: TRBJ1-1
v_call: TRBV5-1
cdr3_nt: TGCGCCAGCAGCTTCGGGACAGGGGGTCACACTGAAGCTTTCTTT
cdr3_aa: CASSFGTGGHTEAFF

d_call: -
clone_size: once
j_call: TRBJ1-5
v_call: TRBV5-5
cdr3_nt: TGTGCCAGCAGCTCCCAGTATAGCAATCAGCCCCAGCATTTT
cdr3_aa: CASSSQYSNQPQHF

d_call: -
clone_size: -
j_call: TRBJ1-2
v_call: TRBV7-9
cdr3_nt: TGTGCCAGCACGGGGGGGAACTATGGCTACACCTTC
cdr3_aa: CASTGGNYGYTF

d_call: -
clone_size: -
j_call: TRBJ1-3
v_call: TRBV2
cdr3_nt: TGTGCCAGCAGTCGTGAGAGGGACACCATATATTTT
cdr3_aa: CASSRERDTIYF

d_call: -
clone_size: -
j_call: TRBJ1-1
v_call: TRBV5-1
cdr3_nt: TGCGCCAGCTACGTGGCGGGAAGTACTGAAGCTTTCTTT
cdr3_aa: CASYVAGSTEAFF

d_call: TRBD1
clone_size: -
j_call: TRBJ2-7
v_call: TRBV13
cdr3_nt: TGTGCCAGCAGCCCGGACAGGGGTCGCGAGCAGTACTTC
cdr3_aa: CASSPDRGREQYF

d_call: -
clone_size: -
j_call: TRBJ1-2
v_call: TRBV27
cdr3_nt: TGTGCCAGCAGTTTAACCCAGAGGGAGCCTCGCACCTTC
cdr3_aa: CASSLTQREPRTF

d_call: -
clone_size: -
j_call: TRBJ2-1
v_call: TRBV4-3
cdr3_nt: TGCGCCAGCAGCCAAGGGGCCAGGGGAAGGAATGAGCAGTTCTTC
cdr3_aa: CASSQGARGRNEQFF

d_call: -
clone_size: -
j_call: TRBJ1-6
v_call: TRBV4-3
cdr3_nt: TGCGCCAGCAGCCAAGATGGAGAGGGCAGGAATTCACCCCTCCACTTT
cdr3_aa: CASSQDGEGRNSPLHF

d_call: TRBD2
clone_size: -
j_call: TRBJ2-7
v_call: TRBV5-1
cdr3_nt: TGCGCCAGCAGCCCTAAGAGCGGGAGCTCCTACGAGCAGTACTTC
cdr3_aa: CASSPKSGSSYEQYF

d_call: -
clone_size: -
j_call: TRBJ2-7
v_call: TRBV6-5
cdr3_nt: TGTGCCAGCAGTTACTACAGGGCCGCCTACGAGCAGTACTTC
cdr3_aa: CASSYYRAAYEQYF